A selection of T cell receptor beta chains follows, all from one sample in a study of T-cell reconstitution after alpha-beta-depleted transplantation in children. One entry per CDR3 protein, called by TCRdb with MiXCR from the PCR reads. The repertoire holds a few hundred thousand distinct CDR3 sequences, with around 15% as singletons. The sequences come from PBMCs, mostly from graft donor cells, collected 360 days after TCRalphabeta/CD19-depleted stem cell transplant. Source of these receptors: a boy under two years old who had a stem cell transplant for Wiskott-Aldrich syndrome, so the T cells may come from the graft donor. The CDR3 runs from the conserved cysteine through the conserved F or W. D genes are given only for firm matches.

d_call,v_call,cdr3_aa
NA,TRBV4-1,CASSQRSLSGVEAFF
TRBD2,TRBV11-2,CASSARRPSGGNEQFF
TRBD2,TRBV27,CASSLNLGLARQETQYF
NA,TRBV5-1,CASSQEKPAEQYF
NA,TRBV7-9,CASSAAGVFYEQYF
NA,TRBV29-1,CSVEIRDTQYF
TRBD2,TRBV7-2,CASSLAAGLWRELFF
NA,TRBV15,CATSRGRYTSSYEQYF
TRBD1,TRBV12-3/TRBV12-4,CASSSRDSGRETQYF
TRBD1,TRBV5-6,CASSSDRERTDTQYF
TRBD2,TRBV4-3,CASSQVRAGGSYEQYF
TRBD1,TRBV9,CASSVGTGQETQYF
NA,TRBV12-3/TRBV12-4,CASSLGQGKGSPLHF
TRBD1,TRBV7-8,CASRWDRGFTSTDTQYF
TRBD2,TRBV7-7,CASSLEVAGGFTNEQFF
NA,TRBV7-9,CASSFLLVEETQYF
NA,TRBV6-5,CASSYQDSMYYEQFF
TRBD1,TRBV6-2/TRBV6-3,CASSNYVRQGGGNEQFF
NA,TRBV24-1,CATSAGGLHEQYF
TRBD1,TRBV4-1,CASSQDDRASWDEQFF
NA,TRBV6-5,CASSYSLGPIPLRTEAFF
NA,TRBV20-1,CSAKDIHSNQPQHF
NA,TRBV7-2,CASSLARKNWATDTQYF
TRBD1,TRBV12-3/TRBV12-4,CASSLGTVISYEQYF
TRBD2,TRBV12-3/TRBV12-4,CASSRKGGGRNEQFF
NA,TRBV6-5,CASSYDSGANVLTF
TRBD1,TRBV28,CASSTDRGTDTQYF
NA,TRBV6-5,CASSYPFSGKRNHNEQFF
NA,TRBV12-3/TRBV12-4,CASSFHGGRVTEAFF
NA,TRBV2,CASSEDYSTDTQYF
NA,TRBV5-6,CASSLGPRSRQFF
TRBD2,TRBV5-1,CASSLLAGTSSEQYF
NA,TRBV5-1,CASSWRSPSGANVLTF
NA,TRBV5-1,CASSLGGQINEQFF
NA,TRBV11-2,CASSLDQGTYPYTGELFF
NA,TRBV5-1,CASKVNLQETQYF
NA,TRBV5-1,CASSGGVDPRTQYF
NA,TRBV5-1,CASSFGPRDRRDYEQYF
NA,TRBV20-1,CSASPGKGRTYEQYF
NA,TRBV20-1,CSASTGLLKNIQYF
NA,TRBV12-3/TRBV12-4,CASSFDSEQYF
TRBD2,TRBV7-9,CASSPLGLADYNEQFF
NA,TRBV4-3,CASSQDGSPYNEQFF
TRBD2,TRBV5-5,CASSCPSGGIYNEQFF
TRBD2,TRBV27,CASSLWREHTGELFF
TRBD2,TRBV4-3,CASSPGTSGGEQYF
NA,TRBV19,CATGTLEAFF
TRBD2,TRBV7-2,CASSAHSGVSYNEQFF